This TCR beta chain derives from a study of T cell responses to AZD1222 COVID-19 vaccine. Background on the study: Analysis merged second doses at about 4 or about 12 weeks. Study conclusions and caveats: The sample set comprised mostly white British donors with more females, and clonal diversity was possibly underestimated.

The CDR3 loop spans 16 amino acids. Per the germline V gene, CDR1 is SGHTA and CDR2 is FQGNSA. V dropped 3 bases and J dropped 3; count of bases not matched to a gene: 8. Method: immunoSEQ multiplex PCR; TCRdb's copy keeps in-frame clones and lacks some. The table shows tens of thousands of clones, with more than 70% occurring only once. As to this clone: Its antigen is unidentified.

The material was peripheral blood, obtained on day 0 of AZD1222 vaccination. This sequence originates from an adult in good health. V and J are TRBV7-2 and TRBJ2-5, with 9 bases aligning to TRBD2. The CDR3 spells CASSFGVAGVEETQYF. The CDR3 coding sequence is TGTGCCAGCAGCTTCGGGGTAGCGGGAGTAGAAGAGACCCAGTACTTC.